Described below is a single T cell receptor beta chain sequence and its context. Its target is unknown. Just one base apart from a much larger clone, this may be a read error. This entry comes from a study of tumor-infiltrating lymphocytes in primary liver carcinoma. Study as a whole: Patients were men and women aged 30 to 69 years. Broader study findings: There was no comparison of CD4+ and CD8+ repertoires, as samples were bulk unsorted.

Using a constant-region primer together with ProtoScript II reverse transcriptase, TCR beta cDNA was made from roughly 540 ng of total RNA. Slightly modified ARM-PCR with three nested multiplex PCR rounds yielded TCR beta libraries. The study ran its first two PCR rounds for 9 to 10 cycles each, using TRBV1-TRBV30 forward primers and a C-beta reverse primer. A single record per CDR3 protein comes from TCRdb applying MiXCR to the multiplex PCR reads. The repertoire holds almost 200,000 distinct CDR3 sequences, with about 61% as singletons. Unsorted whole blood supplied the RNA, and germline DNA was extracted too. This CDR3 has 14 amino acids. The germline V gene has CDR1 MNHEY and CDR2 SVGEGT.

The clonotype comes from a woman aged 55-69 years with primary liver carcinoma and hepatitis B virus infection. What was sequenced was peripheral blood. The chain recombines TRBV6-2 or TRBV6-3 with TRBJ2-2; possible D gene TRBD1, 6 bases. The CDR3 region is CASKKGVGTGELLF. CDR3 nucleotides: TGTGCCAGCAAGAAGGGGGTCGGCACCGGGGAGCTGCTTTTT.